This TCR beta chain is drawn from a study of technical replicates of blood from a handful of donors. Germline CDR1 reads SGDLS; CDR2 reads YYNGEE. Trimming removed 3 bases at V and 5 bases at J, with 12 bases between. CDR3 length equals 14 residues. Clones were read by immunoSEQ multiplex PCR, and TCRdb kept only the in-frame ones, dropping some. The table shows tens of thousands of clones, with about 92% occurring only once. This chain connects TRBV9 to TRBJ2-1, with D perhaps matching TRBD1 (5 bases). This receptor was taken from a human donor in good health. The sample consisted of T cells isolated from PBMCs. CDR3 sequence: CASSAERGHNEQFF. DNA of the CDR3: TGTGCCAGCAGCGCAGAAAGGGGCCACAATGAGCAGTTCTTC.